The rows below give T cell receptor beta chains drawn from one sample of a study of cytomegalovirus exposure and HLA in healthy donors. The assay was immunoSEQ multiplex PCR, and TCRdb's table has in-frame clones only and misses some. The profile covers around 130,000 clones, with about 82% appearing a single time and roughly 1.2% taken by the ten largest. The sample was PBMCs. The receptor set was obtained from a boy between 10 and 17 years old in good health and CMV-seronegative. CDR3s include the opening cysteine and the closing phenylalanine or tryptophan. D genes are given only for firm matches. Expanded clones are given a class, and other clones once, few, many or no size at all.

J: TRBJ1-4
V: TRBV5-6
D: TRBD1
size: .
CDR3: CASSVFYRGANEKLFF
DNA: TGTGCCAGCAGCGTATTTTACAGGGGGGCCAATGAAAAACTGTTTTTT

J: TRBJ2-1
V: TRBV7-3
D: TRBD2
size: .
CDR3: CASSPSGMVNEQFF
DNA: TGTGCCAGCAGCCCTAGCGGGATGGTTAATGAGCAGTTCTTC

J: TRBJ2-3
V: TRBV9
D: .
size: .
CDR3: CASSTGDSDWDTQYF
DNA: TGTGCCAGCAGCACGGGGGACTCCGATTGGGATACGCAGTATTTT

J: TRBJ1-1
V: TRBV6-1
D: .
size: once
CDR3: CASSEALQVSTEAFF
DNA: TGTGCCAGCAGTGAAGCGCTTCAGGTGAGCACTGAAGCTTTCTTT

J: TRBJ2-2
V: TRBV11-2
D: .
size: .
CDR3: CASSFTSRRGTGELFF
DNA: TGTGCCAGCAGCTTCACCTCCCGACGGGGCACCGGGGAGCTGTTTTTT

J: TRBJ1-2
V: TRBV30
D: TRBD1
size: .
CDR3: CASNPRDRAPYGYTF
DNA: TGTGCCAGCAACCCGAGGGACAGGGCGCCTTATGGCTACACCTTC

J: TRBJ2-1
V: TRBV27
D: .
size: .
CDR3: CASSSGGYEQFF
DNA: TGTGCCAGCAGCTCCGGCGGGTATGAGCAGTTCTTC

J: TRBJ2-3
V: TRBV30
D: TRBD2
size: .
CDR3: CAWGQRELDTQYF
DNA: TGTGCCTGGGGCCAGCGGGAACTCGATACGCAGTATTTT

J: TRBJ1-5
V: TRBV15
D: .
size: .
CDR3: CATSRAGSNQPQHF
DNA: TGTGCCACCAGCCGAGCCGGGAGCAATCAGCCCCAGCATTTT

J: TRBJ2-3
V: TRBV20-1
D: .
size: .
CDR3: CSAFRVDTQYF
DNA: TGCAGTGCTTTCCGGGTAGATACGCAGTATTTT

J: TRBJ2-1
V: TRBV19
D: TRBD2
size: .
CDR3: CASGVGAGRSYNEQFF
DNA: TGTGCCAGTGGGGTGGGAGCGGGGAGGTCCTACAATGAGCAGTTCTTC

J: TRBJ2-2
V: TRBV7-9
D: .
size: .
CDR3: CASSPLGGGGGELFF
DNA: TGTGCCAGCAGCCCCTTAGGAGGGGGCGGCGGGGAGCTGTTTTTT

J: TRBJ2-7
V: TRBV4-1
D: .
size: few
CDR3: CASSQESGQFDSYEQYF
DNA: TGCGCCAGCAGCCAAGAATCTGGACAGTTCGACTCCTACGAGCAGTACTTC

J: TRBJ2-1
V: TRBV5-1
D: .
size: .
CDR3: CASSMGEFEQFF
DNA: TGCGCCAGCAGCATGGGGGAGTTTGAGCAGTTCTTC

J: TRBJ1-2
V: TRBV5-1
D: TRBD1
size: .
CDR3: CASSLPDRESYGYTF
DNA: TGCGCCAGCAGCCTACCGGACAGGGAAAGCTATGGCTACACCTTC

J: TRBJ2-7
V: TRBV9
D: TRBD1
size: .
CDR3: CASSGKQGWEQYF
DNA: TGTGCCAGCAGCGGCAAACAGGGGTGGGAGCAGTACTTC

J: TRBJ2-1
V: TRBV6-5
D: .
size: .
CDR3: CASSQAHRNEQFF
DNA: TGTGCCAGCAGTCAAGCTCACCGCAATGAGCAGTTCTTC

J: TRBJ2-3
V: TRBV7-2
D: TRBD2
size: .
CDR3: CASSGLGGTDTQYF
DNA: TGTGCCAGCAGCGGACTAGGGGGCACAGATACGCAGTATTTT

J: TRBJ1-1
V: TRBV13
D: .
size: .
CDR3: CASSPGMNTEAFF
DNA: TGTGCCAGCAGCCCGGGGATGAACACTGAAGCTTTCTTT

J: TRBJ2-1
V: TRBV4-2
D: TRBD2
size: .
CDR3: CASSQVASGGNEQFF
DNA: TGTGCCAGCAGCCAAGTGGCTAGCGGAGGCAATGAGCAGTTCTTC

J: TRBJ1-1
V: TRBV19
D: .
size: .
CDR3: CASSPGGTDTEAFF
DNA: TGTGCCAGTAGTCCGGGCGGGACGGACACTGAAGCTTTCTTT

J: TRBJ2-7
V: TRBV7-2
D: .
size: once
CDR3: CASSRDGVRDSSYEQYF
DNA: TGTGCCAGCAGTCGAGATGGGGTCCGGGACTCCTCCTACGAGCAGTACTTC

J: TRBJ2-7
V: TRBV6-6
D: .
size: .
CDR3: CASKEQGLPFYEQYF
DNA: TGTGCCAGCAAAGAACAGGGACTACCGTTCTACGAGCAGTACTTC

J: TRBJ1-2
V: TRBV6-6
D: .
size: .
CDR3: CAIFRAGADYGYTF
DNA: TGTGCCATCTTTAGGGCGGGGGCCGACTATGGCTACACCTTC

J: TRBJ1-3
V: TRBV7-2
D: .
size: .
CDR3: CASSFSMSGNTIYF
DNA: TGTGCCAGCAGCTTTAGTATGTCGGGAAACACCATATATTTT

J: TRBJ1-2
V: TRBV29-1
D: TRBD1
size: once
CDR3: CSVEERGTVNYGYTF
DNA: TGCAGCGTTGAAGAAAGGGGGACAGTTAACTATGGCTACACCTTC

J: TRBJ1-1
V: TRBV30
D: .
size: .
CDR3: CAWGRPNTEAFF
DNA: TGTGCCTGGGGGAGACCGAACACTGAAGCTTTCTTT

J: TRBJ1-3
V: TRBV5-8
D: TRBD1
size: .
CDR3: CASSYRGPGNTIYF
DNA: TGTGCCAGCAGCTACAGGGGGCCTGGAAACACCATATATTTT

J: TRBJ1-1
V: TRBV6-5
D: .
size: few
CDR3: CASSYDRLNTEAFF
DNA: TGTGCCAGCAGTTACGACAGGTTAAACACTGAAGCTTTCTTT

J: TRBJ1-5
V: TRBV4-1
D: TRBD1
size: .
CDR3: CASSQGTGNPNQPQHF
DNA: TGCGCCAGCAGCCAGGGGACAGGCAATCCCAATCAGCCCCAGCATTTT

J: TRBJ2-5
V: TRBV5-1
D: .
size: .
CDR3: CASSPDRKETQYF
DNA: TGCGCCAGCAGTCCCGACAGGAAAGAGACCCAGTACTTC

J: TRBJ2-6
V: TRBV5-1
D: .
size: .
CDR3: CASSLDAGGGGANVLTF
DNA: TGCGCCAGCAGCTTGGACGCCGGAGGTGGTGGGGCCAACGTCCTGACTTTC

J: TRBJ2-7
V: TRBV14
D: .
size: .
CDR3: CASSQGQDSYEQYF
DNA: TGTGCCAGCAGCCAAGGACAGGACTCCTACGAGCAGTACTTC

J: TRBJ2-1
V: TRBV7-6
D: TRBD1
size: once
CDR3: CASSLASGTASEQFF
DNA: TGTGCCAGCAGCTTAGCCTCCGGGACAGCCAGCGAGCAGTTCTTC

J: TRBJ2-2
V: TRBV6-5
D: TRBD2
size: once
CDR3: CASSYRGGAGTGELFF
DNA: TGTGCCAGCAGTTATCGGGGGGGGGCTGGCACCGGGGAGCTGTTTTTT

J: TRBJ2-1
V: TRBV4-3
D: TRBD1
size: .
CDR3: CASSQGIVGQGANEQFF
DNA: TGCGCCAGCAGCCAAGGGATAGTCGGACAGGGGGCAAATGAGCAGTTCTTC

J: TRBJ2-7
V: TRBV6-5
D: .
size: few
CDR3: CASRDPSIHEQYF
DNA: TGTGCCAGCAGGGACCCTAGCATCCACGAGCAGTACTTC

J: TRBJ1-1
V: TRBV19
D: .
size: few
CDR3: CASSIRGNTEAFF
DNA: TGTGCCAGTAGTATCAGGGGGAACACTGAAGCTTTCTTT

J: TRBJ2-7
V: TRBV30
D: .
size: .
CDR3: CAWSKGSQGEQYF
DNA: TGTGCCTGGAGCAAGGGCTCCCAGGGCGAGCAGTACTTC

J: TRBJ2-1
V: TRBV6-1
D: .
size: .
CDR3: CASSELEGPEQFF
DNA: TGTGCCAGCAGTGAACTGGAGGGGCCTGAGCAGTTCTTC

J: TRBJ2-7
V: TRBV2
D: TRBD2
size: .
CDR3: CASSARTSGRAREQYF
DNA: TGTGCCAGCAGTGCCCGGACTAGCGGGAGGGCGCGGGAGCAGTACTTC

J: TRBJ1-1
V: TRBV5-4
D: .
size: .
CDR3: CASSTAGNTEAFF
DNA: TGTGCCAGCAGCACCGCGGGGAACACTGAAGCTTTCTTT